This T cell receptor beta chain was identified in a study of T cells in localized non-small cell lung cancer. Whole-study results and caveats: The study detected a median roughly 57 of the top 100 tumor clones in adjacent lung. Owing to sequencing of a solitary tumor region, heterogeneity cannot be discounted. The study found T cell clonality highest in uninvolved adjacent lung, above tumor. Longer overall survival was associated with a higher density of T cells in the blood.

As regards this clone: What it binds is unknown.

The germline V gene has CDR1 GTSNPN and CDR2 SVGIG (reference sequence). The CDR3 has 14 residues. The V end lost 4 bases, the J end lost 3 bases, and 13 bases lay between the germline ends. Sequencing was performed with immunoSEQ multiplex PCR; in TCRdb, only in-frame clones are kept and a portion is missing. The profile shows about 51,000 clones, 81% of them singletons. Material: peripheral blood mononuclear cells, obtained before any cancer treatment. The chain links TRBV30 to TRBJ1-3; the D gene is possibly TRBD1 (5 bases). The receptor was derived from a man aged 40 to 69 with stage III lung adenocarcinoma. The CDR3 protein is CAWTPGTYGNTIYF. DNA of the CDR3: TGTGCCTGGACCCCTGGGACTTATGGAAACACCATATATTTT. The full variable domain, rest sourced from reference TRBV30 and TRBJ1-3, is SQTIHQWPATLVQPVGSPLSLECTVEGTSNPNLYWYRQAAGRGLQLLFYSVGIGQISSEVPQNLSASRPQDRQFILSSKKLLLSDSGFYLCAWTPGTYGNTIYFGEGSWLTVV.